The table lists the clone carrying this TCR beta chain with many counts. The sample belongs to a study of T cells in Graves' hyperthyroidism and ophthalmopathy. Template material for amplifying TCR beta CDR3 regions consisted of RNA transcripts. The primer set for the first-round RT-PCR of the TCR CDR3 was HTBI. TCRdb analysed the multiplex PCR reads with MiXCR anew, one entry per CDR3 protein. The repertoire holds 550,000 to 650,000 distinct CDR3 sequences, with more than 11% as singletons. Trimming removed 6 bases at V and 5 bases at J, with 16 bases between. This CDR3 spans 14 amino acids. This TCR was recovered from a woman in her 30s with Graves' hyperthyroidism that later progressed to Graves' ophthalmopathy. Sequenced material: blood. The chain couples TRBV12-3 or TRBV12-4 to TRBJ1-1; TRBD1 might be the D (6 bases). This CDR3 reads CASSLSGQRTEAFF. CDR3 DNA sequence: TGTGCCAGCAGCCTCTCCGGACAGAGGACTGAAGCTTTCTTT.